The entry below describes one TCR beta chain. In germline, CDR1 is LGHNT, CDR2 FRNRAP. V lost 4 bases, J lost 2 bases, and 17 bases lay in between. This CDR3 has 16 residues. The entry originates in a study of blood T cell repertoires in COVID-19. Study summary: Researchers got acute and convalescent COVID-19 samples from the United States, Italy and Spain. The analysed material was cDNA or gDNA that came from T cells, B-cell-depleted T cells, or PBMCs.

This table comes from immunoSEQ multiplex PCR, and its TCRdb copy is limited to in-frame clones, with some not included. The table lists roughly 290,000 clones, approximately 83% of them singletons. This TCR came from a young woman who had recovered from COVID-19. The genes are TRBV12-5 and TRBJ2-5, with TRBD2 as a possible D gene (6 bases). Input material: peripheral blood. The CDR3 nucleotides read TGTGCTAGTGGTTCGGGCGGGGCCAACCCTCAAGAGACCCAGTACTTC. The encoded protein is CASGSGGANPQETQYF.